The rows below give T cell receptor beta chains drawn from one sample of a study of vaccination and CD4 T cells after COVID-19. These TCRs' antigens remain unknown. TCRdb reprocessed the PCR reads via MiXCR and lists one record per CDR3 protein. The sample lists several thousand distinct CDR3 sequences, over 20% occurring once. Sequenced: CD4+ T cells from blood, cultured in vitro. These receptors came from a human donor who had recovered from COVID-19. CDR3s include the opening cysteine and the closing phenylalanine or tryptophan. The D gene is left open where the match is weak. Clone size, where shown, is once, few, many, or a class for clones that have expanded.

V	J	D	length	size	DNA	CDR3
TRBV14	TRBJ1-2	TRBD1	15	NA	TGTGCCAGCAGCTCCCGACAGGGGGCTTTGGAGGGCTACACCTTC	CASSSRQGALEGYTF
TRBV12-3/TRBV12-4	TRBJ2-3	NA	14	NA	TGTGCCAGGAAACAGGGAGCCGGCACAGATACGCAGTATTTT	CARKQGAGTDTQYF
TRBV14	TRBJ1-1	TRBD1	13	NA	TGTGCCAGCAGCCCTAGGGGGCCCACTGAAGCTTTCTTT	CASSPRGPTEAFF
TRBV12-3/TRBV12-4	TRBJ2-5	TRBD2	16	NA	TGTGCCAGCACCACCGGACTAGCGGGGGGACAAGAGACCCAGTACTTC	CASTTGLAGGQETQYF
TRBV2	TRBJ2-5	TRBD2	13	few	TGTGCCAGCATTATTAGCGGGGCCGGGACCCAGTACTTC	CASIISGAGTQYF
TRBV7-9	TRBJ2-2	TRBD1	14	few	TGTGCCAGCAGCTTGGGACAGGGGGCGGAGGAGCTGTTTTTT	CASSLGQGAEELFF
TRBV19	TRBJ1-2	NA	16	few	TGTGCCAGTAGTCCAAAAAGTCCCGGATTTAACTATGGCTACACCTTC	CASSPKSPGFNYGYTF
TRBV28	TRBJ2-3	NA	14	NA	TGTGCCAGCAGTCCTCAAGGGGCCACAGATACGCAGTATTTT	CASSPQGATDTQYF
TRBV7-9	TRBJ1-1	NA	14	few	TGTGCCAGCAGCTTAGAGGCACTTAGTTCTGAAGCTTTCTTT	CASSLEALSSEAFF
TRBV4-2	TRBJ2-1	NA	13	NA	TGTGCCAGCAGCCAAGATAATGGACCCAGCTCGTTCTTC	CASSQDNGPSSFF
TRBV7-9	TRBJ2-2	TRBD2	17	NA	TGTGCCAGCAGCGCGACTAGCGGGGGGGCAGGCACCGGGGAGCTGTTTTTT	CASSATSGGAGTGELFF
TRBV19	TRBJ1-2	TRBD1	15	NA	TGTGCCAGCCACAGGGGGCGAAGCTCTAACTATGGCTACACCTTC	CASHRGRSSNYGYTF
TRBV2	TRBJ2-5	NA	11	few	TGTGCCAGACAGACGCAAGAGACCCAGTACTTC	CARQTQETQYF
TRBV20-1	TRBJ2-1	TRBD2	14	few	TGCAGTGCTAGGGGGGGACTAGCGGGGGGCCCGCAGTTCTTC	CSARGGLAGGPQFF
TRBV5-1	TRBJ1-2	TRBD1	13	few	TGCGCCAGCAGTTCGACAGGGGACTATGGCTACACCTTC	CASSSTGDYGYTF
TRBV20-1	TRBJ1-1	NA	14	medium-sized	TGCAGTGCTAGACGACAGGCAGGGAGCACTGAAGCTTTCTTT	CSARRQAGSTEAFF
TRBV2	TRBJ2-5	NA	14	NA	TGTGCCAGCAGTGAAGCGTGGCAGGTGGAGACCCAGTACTTC	CASSEAWQVETQYF
TRBV12-3/TRBV12-4	TRBJ1-2	NA	14	medium-sized	TGTGCCAGCAGTTTTAGGGGGGGGAACTATGGCTACACCTTC	CASSFRGGNYGYTF
TRBV30	TRBJ2-7	NA	12	NA	TGTGCCTGGAGTTTGGGGCATTACGAGCAGTACTTC	CAWSLGHYEQYF
TRBV7-2	TRBJ2-2	TRBD2	15	NA	TGTGCCAGCCAGAGCGGGGACTACAACACCGGGGAGCTGTTTTTT	CASQSGDYNTGELFF
TRBV9	TRBJ1-1	NA	14	NA	TGTGCCAGCAGCGTATTAGAGGGGGTCACTGAAGCTTTCTTT	CASSVLEGVTEAFF
TRBV9	TRBJ1-2	NA	15	NA	TGTGCCAGCAGCGGGGCTGCCAGGGTTGGCTATGGCTACACCTTC	CASSGAARVGYGYTF
TRBV30	TRBJ1-3	NA	13	NA	TGTGCCTCGCCCGCGGGGACTGGAAACACCATATATTTT	CASPAGTGNTIYF
TRBV7-8	TRBJ1-1	NA	14	few	TGTGCCAGCAGCTTAGCGGGGGGTCCCTGGGGAGCTTTCTTT	CASSLAGGPWGAFF
TRBV5-1	TRBJ2-3	TRBD2	16	NA	TGCGCCAGCAGCTCCACTAGCGGGGGGGCATGGAATACGCAGTATTTT	CASSSTSGGAWNTQYF
TRBV7-9	TRBJ2-1	TRBD2	15	NA	TGTGCCAGCAGCTGGGGGACTAGCGGGGGGGAAAGGCAGTTCTTC	CASSWGTSGGERQFF
TRBV20-1	TRBJ1-5	NA	14	medium-sized	TGCAGTGCTAGTGGTAAAGGCTTCAATCAGCCCCAGCATTTT	CSASGKGFNQPQHF
TRBV27	TRBJ2-5	TRBD2	15	hyperexpanded	TGTGCCAGCAGTTTAAACGGGGGGGCCTGGGAGACCCAGTACTTC	CASSLNGGAWETQYF
TRBV4-1	TRBJ2-1	NA	15	once	TGCGCCAGCCTCCGCGGACCCCACTCTTACAATGAGCAGTTCTTC	CASLRGPHSYNEQFF
TRBV18	TRBJ1-1	NA	13	NA	TGTGCCAGCTCACCACTGGGGGTCGCTGAAGCTTTCTTT	CASSPLGVAEAFF
TRBV4-2	TRBJ2-7	NA	17	NA	TGTGCCAGCAGCCAAGATTCGCGGGGCCACAGCTCCTACGAGCAGTACTTC	CASSQDSRGHSSYEQYF
TRBV3-1	TRBJ1-6	NA	13	NA	TGTGCCAGCAGCCCGGACAGAATTTCACCCCTCCACTTT	CASSPDRISPLHF
TRBV6-1	TRBJ2-3	TRBD2	12	NA	TGTGCCAGCAGTCGGACTAGAGATACGCAGTATTTT	CASSRTRDTQYF
TRBV7-8	TRBJ1-3	NA	15	NA	TGTGCCAGCAGCTTTGGACAGACCTCTGGAAACACCATATATTTT	CASSFGQTSGNTIYF
TRBV12-3/TRBV12-4	TRBJ2-3	TRBD2	16	few	TGTGCCAGCAGTTTAGCGCGGGGGGGCTCCGCAGATACGCAGTATTTT	CASSLARGGSADTQYF
TRBV7-9	TRBJ1-3	NA	12	few	TGTGCCAGCTCGGACTCTGGAAACACCATATATTTT	CASSDSGNTIYF
TRBV30	TRBJ1-3	NA	14	NA	TGTGCCTGGAGTGTACTCCCCTCTGGAAACACCATATATTTT	CAWSVLPSGNTIYF
TRBV19	TRBJ1-3	TRBD1	14	few	TGTGCCAGTACGGACAGGGCCTCTGGAAACACCATATATTTT	CASTDRASGNTIYF
TRBV7-2	TRBJ2-7	TRBD1	13	once	TGTGCCAGCAGCTTAGGGACAGGCTACGAGCAGTACTTC	CASSLGTGYEQYF
TRBV7-9	TRBJ2-1	TRBD1	13	NA	TGTGCCAGCAGCTACAGGGGGCCGGATGAGCAGTTCTTC	CASSYRGPDEQFF
TRBV6-1	TRBJ2-7	TRBD1	15	NA	TGTGCCAGCAGTGAACGCGGAAGGGGGCGCTACGAGCAGTACTTC	CASSERGRGRYEQYF
TRBV19	TRBJ2-5	NA	14	NA	TGTGCCAGTAGTATAGCGGGCGGGGTAGAGACCCAGTACTTC	CASSIAGGVETQYF
TRBV7-3	TRBJ2-1	NA	13	few	TGTGCCAGCAGCTGGACGAAGGGCGGTGAGCAGTTCTTC	CASSWTKGGEQFF
TRBV20-1	TRBJ1-5	NA	13	medium-sized	TGCAGTGCTAGCGGACTTCGCGATCAGCCCCAGCATTTT	CSASGLRDQPQHF
TRBV20-1	TRBJ2-1	NA	11	few	TGCAGTGCGGAACGCGGCAATGAGCAGTTCTTC	CSAERGNEQFF
TRBV30	TRBJ1-2	NA	14	NA	TGTGCCTGGAGTTTGGGGGAGGGAGACTATGGCTACACCTTC	CAWSLGEGDYGYTF
TRBV30	TRBJ2-7	TRBD2	14	NA	TGTGCCTGGAGTACGGGAGGACATACCTACGAGCAGTACTTC	CAWSTGGHTYEQYF
TRBV12-3/TRBV12-4	TRBJ1-4	TRBD1	15	NA	TGTGCCAGCAGTTTAGGGGACAGGGGAGGGGAAAAACTGTTTTTT	CASSLGDRGGEKLFF
TRBV20-1	TRBJ2-7	TRBD1	14	NA	TGCAGTGCTAGCCGGACAGGGCCACTCAGCGAGCAGTACTTC	CSASRTGPLSEQYF